Described below is a single T cell receptor beta chain sequence and its context. This clonotype was counted at least ten times. Its antigen is currently not known. No base-level quality is on record; no much larger clone is a single base apart. This entry comes from a study of human T cells and chemical hapten exposure (dated by TCRdb to the early 2020s). About the full investigation: For sensitization, 2% DPC in acetone was applied to a roughly 2 cm by roughly 2 cm area of upper inner arm skin. Approximately 28 alopecia patients gave blood for TCR sequencing at one to four time points (pre-sensitization, 2, 6 and 24 weeks). Blood samples were taken from patients before sensitization (week 0) and at 2, 6 and about 24 weeks after DPC sensitization. Libraries were pooled for sequencing, and per-sample TCR yields varied mainly because of small differences in library volumes within the pool. Weekly therapeutic DPC doses were additionally applied to the scalp of patients throughout the approximately 24-week study period. Patch testing was performed on the upper back with Finn chambers containing 0.01% DPC, and the patch tests were scored after 6 days according to International Contact Dermatitis Research Group standards. The patient cohort, mostly female, included alopecia areata with under or over 50% scalp involvement, alopecia totalis and alopecia universalis. This study followed changes in the peripheral blood TCR repertoire in vivo during primary and secondary sensitization of alopecia patients to the hapten diphenylcyclopropenone (DPC).

Libraries came from RACE. Reads for this sample came from a NextSeq 500. During library preparation, unique molecular identifiers were attached to individual cDNA molecules so that TCRs could be counted quantitatively and reproducibly. For every blood RNA sample, sequencing covered both the TCR alpha and TCR beta chains. As for the original processing: A median of around 96,000 TCRs per sample was observed, with a range of roughly 20,000 to 700,000. V, J and CDR3 annotation of the TCR reads was carried out using the Decombinator software suite. To make PS versus PT1 abundance plots, every sample was subsampled to the same number of TCRs (28,000). TCRs were defined as expanded if absent before sensitization and observed at least eight times at the 2-week time point. The public reads were quality trimmed at Q25 with fastp and then assembled into clones with MiXCR by TCRdb, keeping productive beta chains. Rows with one shared CDR3 protein collapse into an entry with the most common genes and DNA. TCRdb, rather than the study authors, made the V and J calls. This sample has roughly 380,000 distinct CDR3 sequences in its table, and 5.1% of those were observed once. Together, the top ten hold 2.6% of the sample.

The meaning of the sample's time point label: pre-sensitization, week 0. The treatment or condition label on this specimen signifies: therapeutic diphenylcyclopropenone sensitization with weekly scalp DPC. Blood at each patch-test visit was drawn before the patch test was applied. Patients were eligible if aged 18 to 70, diagnosed with alopecia and judged suitable for DPC therapy, and pregnant patients were excluded. Total RNA was extracted from unfractionated whole blood that had been collected in Tempus Blood RNA tubes. Taken from the germline V gene (reference sequence), the CDR1 and CDR2 loops are SGHKS and YYEKEE. The germline ends are 10 bases apart after V is trimmed by 0 bases and J by 6 bases. Reading from cysteine to phenylalanine, the CDR3 counts 13 amino acids. Only the CDR3 DNA stays, 39 bases, in frame from base 1. Findings and caveats that apply to the study as a whole: Patch test score correlated positively with the number of PT1 expanded TCRs, reaching significance at thresholds 8, 16 and 32 but not at 4. Expanded TCRs formed significantly more large CDR3 similarity clusters than pre-sensitization or healthy control sets, consistent with antigen-driven responses. After repeated subsampling, changes were observed in the strength of the expansion versus patch-test correlation and in the threshold at which the correlation became significant. Alopecia, a presumed autoimmune disease, was present in all patients, so the immune response of the patients might differ from that of healthy individuals. DPC sensitization did not change the number of TCRs with a frequency above 1 in 1000, and there was no evidence of changes in global repertoire structure.

Material: whole blood, obtained in connection with sensitization to the hapten diphenylcyclopropenone (DPC). Recombination joined TRBV5-5 with TRBJ2-7; the D gene assignment is ambiguous. The clonotype originates from a woman aged 45-60 years with alopecia areata. Some clones in this sample may be carry-over from other donors' samples. The CDR3 in this case is CASSLVADTEQYF. The sequence in DNA is TGTGCCAGCAGCTTGGTGGCGGATACCGAGCAGTACTTC.